This T cell receptor (beta chain) was profiled in a study of CD8+ T cells in alopecia areata. Study details: Tofacitinib was given for 6 to 18 months, then stopped for 6 months.

Extracted RNA was reverse transcribed, and the resulting cDNA served as sequencing template. Sequencing used immunoSEQ multiplex PCR; TCRdb keeps in-frame clones, though not all of them. The sample contains hundreds of thousands of clones, about 62% of which appear only once. The treatment is: oral pan-JAK inhibitor, 5-10 mg twice daily. Alopecia areata patients provided lesional scalp punch biopsies and peripheral blood. V was clipped by 4 bases and J by 1 base, with 13 bases between them. Germline V gene data show CDR1 as MGHDK and CDR2 as SYGVNS. The CDR3 covers 15 residues. The V and J genes are TRBV25-1 and TRBJ1-1, with a weak D call TRBD1 (6 bases). This receptor was obtained from a human donor with alopecia areata. This specimen consisted of CD4+ T cells sorted from blood, obtained at approximately week 52, from a patient treated with tofacitinib. The DNA of the CDR3 is TGTGCCAGCAGTGGGGACACCTTTGGGAACACTGAAGCTTTCTTT. Translating it yields CASSGDTFGNTEAFF.